The 12 T cell receptor beta chains given below trace back to one sample, sequenced in a study of OX40 agonist ivuxolimab in advanced cancers. Only in-frame clones appear in the TCRdb table, and some are missing; sequencing was by immunoSEQ multiplex PCR. The sample records 41,000 or so clones, around four fifths being singletons. Sequenced material: CD4+ or CD8+ T cells sorted from blood, taken in a trial of the OX40 agonist ivuxolimab. These TCRs come from an adult with an advanced solid tumor such as melanoma, head and neck, liver or kidney cancer.

The V and J genes are TRBV5-1 and TRBJ2-7; D unresolved. Germline V gives CDR1 SGHRS, CDR2 YFSETQ. Trimming removed 1 base from V and 0 bases from J, with 8 bases in between. The CDR3 spans 14 residues. The CDR3 DNA sequence: TGCGCCAGCAGCTTGCACAGCCTCTCCTACGAGCAGTACTTC. Translating it yields CASSLHSLSYEQYF.

The chain has TRBV5-4 and TRBJ2-3; 7 bases are shared with TRBD1. J lost 7 bases, V lost 4 bases, and 12 bases had no gene match. The CDR3 runs to 15 residues. Germline assignment: CDR1 SGHNT and CDR2 YYREEE (reference sequence). CDR3 sequence reads: CASSSTKGATNTQYF. CDR3 nucleotides: TGTGCCAGCAGCAGTACAAAGGGGGCGACAAATACGCAGTATTTT.

The CDR3, as DNA: TGTGCCGCTCAGGAACGATCCAGACTAGCGGGAAGCACAGATACGCAGTATTTT. Protein product: CAAQERSRLAGSTDTQYF. The rearrangement links TRBV7-3 to TRBJ2-3; 11 nucleotides line up with TRBD2. V was pared by 11 bases and J by 0 bases, with 16 bases of the junction left unmatched. CDR1 SGHTA and CDR2 FQGTGA come from the germline V gene. The CDR3 spans 18 residues.

The rearrangement links TRBV7-9 to TRBJ2-1; D possibly matches TRBD1 or TRBD2 (6 bases each). Germline loops: CDR1 SEHNR, CDR2 FQNEAQ (reference sequence). V was cut by 8 bases and J by 8 bases, with 16 bases left in between. CDR3 size: 13 residues. The DNA of the CDR3 is TGTGCCAGCGAAAACGGGGGCGGATATGAGCAGTTCTTC. Translated, it gives CASENGGGYEQFF.

This clone came up once. The chain carries TRBV5-1 and TRBJ2-7; D might be TRBD2 (6 bases). The germline CDR1 and CDR2 sequences are SGHRS and YFSETQ. V shed 3 bases and J shed 0 bases, with 16 bases lying between them. The length of the CDR3 is 16 residues. CDR3 nucleotide sequence: TGCGCCAGCAGCTCCGCCGGGACTGGAAGCTCCTACGAGCAGTACTTC. It yields the protein CASSSAGTGSSYEQYF.

This clone was seen only once. The chain employs TRBV6-6 and TRBJ2-7, with a weak D call TRBD1 (5 bases). Germline loops: CDR1 MNHNY, CDR2 SVGAGI (reference sequence). The CDR3 covers 12 residues. Trimming left V 5 bases short and J 1 base short, with 6 bases between. DNA for the CDR3: TGTGCCAGCAGTCGACAGTCCTACGAGCAGTACTTC. It yields the protein CASSRQSYEQYF.

This sequence joins TRBV30 and TRBJ2-3, with D perhaps TRBD1 (5 bases). V was cut by 5 bases and J by 4 bases, with 10 bases left in between. This CDR3 comprises 12 residues. CDR1 and CDR2 from the germline V gene are GTSNPN and SVGIG (reference sequence). The CDR3 nucleotides read TGTGCCTGGGCGGACAATTCAGATACGCAGTATTTT. Protein: CAWADNSDTQYF. The variable domain in full, with the rest retrieved from reference TRBV30 and TRBJ2-3, is SQTIHQWPATLVQPVGSPLSLECTVEGTSNPNLYWYRQAAGRGLQLLFYSVGIGQISSEVPQNLSASRPQDRQFILSSKKLLLSDSGFYLCAWADNSDTQYFGPGTRLTVL.

This clone has only one observation. The chain joins TRBV5-1 to TRBJ2-2; D tentatively reads TRBD1 or TRBD2 (6 bases each). V was pared by 4 bases and J by 5 bases, with 12 bases between. CDR1 is SGHRS, CDR2 YFSETQ, per germline. This CDR3 is 14 amino acids long. For the CDR3, the DNA is TGCGCCAGCAGCCGAGGGGGGAGAACCGGGGAGCTGTTTTTT. Encoded protein: CASSRGGRTGELFF.

The rearrangement uses TRBV9 and TRBJ2-7; 9 bases fit TRBD1. Germline CDR1 reads SGDLS; CDR2 reads YYNGEE. This CDR3 has 14 residues. V trimming: 2 bases; J trimming: 3 bases; junction bases outside the gene matches: 3. Here the CDR3 reads CASSVGTGIYEQYF. The CDR3, as DNA: TGTGCCAGCAGCGTCGGGACAGGGATCTACGAGCAGTACTTC.

This clone was recorded once. The genes are TRBV4-2 and TRBJ2-3; no clear D gene. V shed 4 bases and J shed 6 bases, with 8 bases lying between them. The CDR3 has 12 residues. The germline V gene has CDR1 LGHNA and CDR2 YNFKEQ. Written as DNA, the CDR3 is TGTGCCAGCAGCCGGGTGGGTGATACGCAGTATTTT. Amino acid sequence: CASSRVGDTQYF.

This clone appeared a few times. This chain joins TRBV7-2 and TRBJ1-4; no reliable D call. Germline assignment: CDR1 SGHTA and CDR2 FQGNSA. CDR3 size: 13 residues. The V end was cut by 5 bases, the J end by 10 bases, with 14 bases between. The CDR3 coding sequence is TGTGCCAGCAGCCATCCGACGGGCCGAAAACTGTTTTTT. Its protein product is CASSHPTGRKLFF.

The J gene is TRBJ2-5, the V gene TRBV7-9; tentative D call: TRBD1 (6 bases). The CDR3 sequence is 15 residues long. V lost 5 bases and J 3 bases, leaving 16 bases between the germline ends. Germline V CDR1 and CDR2: SEHNR, FQNEAQ (reference sequence). CDR3 DNA sequence: TGTGCCAGCAGCCCCCATGGGGGCCAAAAAGAGACCCAGTACTTC. Encoded protein: CASSPHGGQKETQYF.